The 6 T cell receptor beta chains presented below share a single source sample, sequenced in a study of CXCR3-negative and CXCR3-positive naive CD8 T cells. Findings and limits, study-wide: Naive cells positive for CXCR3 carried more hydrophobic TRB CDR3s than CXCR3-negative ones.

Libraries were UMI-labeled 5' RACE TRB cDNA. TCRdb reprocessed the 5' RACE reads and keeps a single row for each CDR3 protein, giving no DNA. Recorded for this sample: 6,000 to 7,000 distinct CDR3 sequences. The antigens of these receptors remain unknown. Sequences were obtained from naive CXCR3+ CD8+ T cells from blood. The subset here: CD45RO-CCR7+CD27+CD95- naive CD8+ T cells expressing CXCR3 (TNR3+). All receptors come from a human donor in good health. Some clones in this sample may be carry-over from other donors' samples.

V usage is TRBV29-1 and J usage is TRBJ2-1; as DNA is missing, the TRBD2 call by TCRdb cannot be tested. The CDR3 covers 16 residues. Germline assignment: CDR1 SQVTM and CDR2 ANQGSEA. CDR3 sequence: CSVRALVDRDYNEQFF.

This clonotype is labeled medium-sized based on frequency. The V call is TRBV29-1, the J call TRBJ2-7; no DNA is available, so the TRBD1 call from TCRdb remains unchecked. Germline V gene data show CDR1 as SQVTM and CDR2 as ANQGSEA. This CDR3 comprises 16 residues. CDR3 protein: CSVEGTSDRGLREQYF.

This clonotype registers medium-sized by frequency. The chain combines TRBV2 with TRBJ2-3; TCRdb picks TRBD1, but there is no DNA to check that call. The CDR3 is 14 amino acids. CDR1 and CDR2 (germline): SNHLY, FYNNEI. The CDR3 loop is CASSQTPPGDTQYF.

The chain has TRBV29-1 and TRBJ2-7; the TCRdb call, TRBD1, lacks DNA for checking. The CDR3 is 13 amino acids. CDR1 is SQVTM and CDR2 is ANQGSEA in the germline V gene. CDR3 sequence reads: CSVVNRGTYEQYF.

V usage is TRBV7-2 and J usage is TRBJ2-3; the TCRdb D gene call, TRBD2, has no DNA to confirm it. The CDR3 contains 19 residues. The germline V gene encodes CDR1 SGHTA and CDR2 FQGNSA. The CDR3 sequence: CASSPQMVTSVPSTDTQYF.

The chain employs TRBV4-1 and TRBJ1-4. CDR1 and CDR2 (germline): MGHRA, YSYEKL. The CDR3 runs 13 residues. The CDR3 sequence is CASSQVGNEKLFF.